One and the same sample provided the 6 T cell receptor beta chains below, sequenced in a study of T-cell reconstitution after alpha-beta-depleted transplantation in children. Molecular barcoding with unique molecular identifiers was used for the TCRbeta library. MiXCR was run by TCRdb on the PCR reads, yielding one entry per CDR3 protein. The sample carries more than 400,000 distinct CDR3 sequences, approximately 10% recorded once. Sequencing used PBMCs, mostly from graft donor cells, obtained 180 days after TCRalphabeta/CD19-depleted stem cell transplant. The receptors shown here come from a female patient aged 2 to 10 who had a stem cell transplant for aplastic anemia, so the T cells may come from the graft donor.

This clonotype was observed a handful of times. The J gene is TRBJ1-1, the V gene TRBV24-1; D is unresolved. This CDR3 spans 13 amino acids. Trimming took 4 bases from V and 7 from J, leaving 12 bases between them. Per germline, CDR1 KGHDR and CDR2 SFDVKD. The chain's CDR3 is CATSDPVAFEAFF. The DNA of the CDR3 is TGTGCCACCAGTGACCCTGTAGCGTTTGAAGCTTTCTTT.

There are many counts of this clonotype. The rearrangement links TRBV6-2 or TRBV6-3 to TRBJ2-1, with D hard to call. This CDR3 has 11 amino acids. Germline V CDR1 and CDR2: MNHEY, SVGEGT. Trimming removed 5 bases at V and 10 bases at J, with 9 bases between. CDR3 sequence reads: CASSPAGEQFF. In DNA, the CDR3 is TGTGCCAGCAGTCCGGCCGGGGAGCAGTTCTTC.

This clonotype was seen a few times. The chain employs TRBV12-3 or TRBV12-4 and TRBJ2-3, with 7 bases matching TRBD2. V dropped 3 bases and J dropped 3; count of bases not matched to a gene: 6. This CDR3 is built from 15 residues. The CDR3: CASSFWGGRTDTQYF. CDR3 bases: TGTGCCAGCAGTTTTTGGGGCGGGAGAACAGATACGCAGTATTTT.

The chain is built from TRBV12-3 or TRBV12-4 and TRBJ2-1; no firm D call. V dropped 6 bases and J dropped 8 bases, with 11 bases sitting between them. There are 12 residues in the CDR3. The CDR3 loop reads CASSTLLDEQFF. The CDR3 nucleotides are TGTGCCAGCAGCACACTCCTCGATGAGCAGTTCTTC.

CDR3 loop: CATSGGLAGGQETQYF. Written as DNA, the CDR3 is TGTGCCACCAGCGGTGGACTAGCGGGAGGTCAAGAGACCCAGTACTTC. This chain uses TRBV15 with TRBJ2-5; 14 bases fit TRBD2. In germline, CDR1 is LNHNV, CDR2 YYDKDF (reference sequence). The CDR3 sequence is 16 residues long. The junction had 4 bases not matched to a gene; V was cut back by 5 bases and J by 2 bases.

In regard to this clonotype: The junction and the germline gene differ at one end; a read error may be behind it. The chain is built from TRBV18 and TRBJ2-1; 8 nucleotides agree with TRBD1. The V gene's germline CDR1 is KGHSH and CDR2 LQKENI. This CDR3 region has 16 residues. The CDR3, as DNA: TGTGCCAGCTCACCAGCGGACAGGGAGCCCTACAATGGGCAGTTCTTC. Translating it yields CASSPADREPYNGQFF.